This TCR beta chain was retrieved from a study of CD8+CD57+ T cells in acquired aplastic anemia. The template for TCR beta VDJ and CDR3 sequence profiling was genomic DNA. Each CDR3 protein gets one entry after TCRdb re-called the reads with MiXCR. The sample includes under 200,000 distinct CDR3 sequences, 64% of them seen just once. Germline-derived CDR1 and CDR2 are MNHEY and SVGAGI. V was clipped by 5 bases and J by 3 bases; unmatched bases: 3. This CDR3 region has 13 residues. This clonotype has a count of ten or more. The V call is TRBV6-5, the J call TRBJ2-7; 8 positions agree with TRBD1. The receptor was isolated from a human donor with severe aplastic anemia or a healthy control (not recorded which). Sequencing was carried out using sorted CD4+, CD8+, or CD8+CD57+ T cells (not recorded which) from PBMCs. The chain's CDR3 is CASSKTGDYEQYF. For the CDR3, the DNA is TGTGCCAGCAGTAAGACAGGGGACTACGAGCAGTACTTC.